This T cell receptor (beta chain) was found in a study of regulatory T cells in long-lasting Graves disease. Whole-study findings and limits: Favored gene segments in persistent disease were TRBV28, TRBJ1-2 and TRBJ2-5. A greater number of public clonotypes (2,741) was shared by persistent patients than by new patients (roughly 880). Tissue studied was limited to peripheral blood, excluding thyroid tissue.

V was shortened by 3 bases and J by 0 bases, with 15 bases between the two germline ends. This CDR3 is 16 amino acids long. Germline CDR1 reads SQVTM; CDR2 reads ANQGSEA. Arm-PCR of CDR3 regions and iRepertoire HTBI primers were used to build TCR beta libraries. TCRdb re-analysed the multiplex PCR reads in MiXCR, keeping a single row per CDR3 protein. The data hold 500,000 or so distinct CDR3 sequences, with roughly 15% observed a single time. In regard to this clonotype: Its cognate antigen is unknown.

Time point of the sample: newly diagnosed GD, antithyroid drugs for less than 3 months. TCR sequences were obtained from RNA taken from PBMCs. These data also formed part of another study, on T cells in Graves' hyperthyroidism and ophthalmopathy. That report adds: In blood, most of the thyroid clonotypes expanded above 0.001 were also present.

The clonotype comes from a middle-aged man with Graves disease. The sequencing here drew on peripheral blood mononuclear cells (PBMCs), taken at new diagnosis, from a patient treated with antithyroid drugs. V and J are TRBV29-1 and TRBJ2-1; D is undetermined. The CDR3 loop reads CSVEAPRRSSYNEQFF. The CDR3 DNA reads TGCAGCGTTGAGGCCCCCAGAAGAAGCTCCTACAATGAGCAGTTCTTC.